Included here is one T cell receptor (beta chain) sequence, with context. Its antigen is currently unknown. V was clipped by 10 bases and J by 2 bases, with 20 bases between them. Germline CDR1 MDHEN, CDR2 SYDVKM. The CDR3 runs 15 residues. Clones were sequenced by immunoSEQ multiplex PCR, and TCRdb holds only the in-frame ones, with some missing. The data contain about 140,000 clones, more than 85% of them seen just once; the ten biggest clones take up 3% to 4%. Investigators merged groups given second doses at roughly 4 or roughly 12 weeks. This sample is part of a study of T cell responses to AZD1222 COVID-19 vaccine. Whole-study findings and limits: Among those given AZD1222, only five or six were seropositive at baseline. Researchers report vaccine-associated CD4 TCRs spanning spike, with dominance at 160-218 and 743-854. Elevations in Spike-specific TCR breadth and depth followed administration of two AZD1222 doses.

The sequence came from an adult who received the AZD1222 COVID-19 vaccine. Here the sequenced sample was peripheral blood, taken 28 days after the second AZD1222 dose. J is TRBJ1-2 and V is TRBV28, with unresolved D. The DNA for the CDR3 is TGTGCCATCATCGAACTAAACCAAGGGAACTATGGCTACACCTTC. This sequence encodes CAIIELNQGNYGYTF.